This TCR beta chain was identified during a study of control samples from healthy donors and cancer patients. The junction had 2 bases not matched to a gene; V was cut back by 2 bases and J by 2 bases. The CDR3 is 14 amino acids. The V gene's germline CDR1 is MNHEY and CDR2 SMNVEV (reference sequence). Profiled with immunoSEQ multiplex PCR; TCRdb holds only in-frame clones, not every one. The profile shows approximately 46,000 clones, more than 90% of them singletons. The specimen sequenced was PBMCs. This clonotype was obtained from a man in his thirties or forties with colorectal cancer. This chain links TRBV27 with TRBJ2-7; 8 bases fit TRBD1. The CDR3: CASSLQGATYEQYF. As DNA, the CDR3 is TGTGCCAGCAGTTTACAGGGGGCAACCTACGAGCAGTACTTC.